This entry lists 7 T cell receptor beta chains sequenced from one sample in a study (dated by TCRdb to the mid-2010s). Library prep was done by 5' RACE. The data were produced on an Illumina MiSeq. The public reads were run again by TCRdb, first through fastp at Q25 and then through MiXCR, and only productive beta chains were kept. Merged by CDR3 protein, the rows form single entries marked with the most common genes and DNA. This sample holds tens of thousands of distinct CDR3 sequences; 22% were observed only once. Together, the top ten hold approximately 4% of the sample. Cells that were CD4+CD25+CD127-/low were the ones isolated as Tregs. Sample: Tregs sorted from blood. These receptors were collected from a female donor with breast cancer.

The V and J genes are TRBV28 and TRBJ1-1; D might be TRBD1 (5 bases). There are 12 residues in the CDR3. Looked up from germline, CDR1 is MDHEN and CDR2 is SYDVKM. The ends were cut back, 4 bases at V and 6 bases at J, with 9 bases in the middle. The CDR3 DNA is TGTGCCAGCAGTTCGTCCAGGGCTGAAGCTTTCTTT. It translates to CASSSSRAEAFF.

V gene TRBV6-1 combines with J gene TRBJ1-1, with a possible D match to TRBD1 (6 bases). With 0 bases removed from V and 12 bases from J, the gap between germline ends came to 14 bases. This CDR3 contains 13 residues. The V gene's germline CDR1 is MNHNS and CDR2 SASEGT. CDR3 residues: CASSEAGGLRPFF. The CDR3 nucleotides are TGTGCCAGCAGTGAAGCGGGGGGCTTACGACCTTTCTTT.

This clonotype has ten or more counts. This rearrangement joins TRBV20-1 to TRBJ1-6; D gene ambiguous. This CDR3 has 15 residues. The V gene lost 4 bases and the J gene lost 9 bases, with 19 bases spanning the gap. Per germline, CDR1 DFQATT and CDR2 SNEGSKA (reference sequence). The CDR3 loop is CSATRTLGSSSPLHF. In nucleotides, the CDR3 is TGCAGTGCTACGCGGACCTTGGGGTCAAGTTCACCCCTCCACTTT.

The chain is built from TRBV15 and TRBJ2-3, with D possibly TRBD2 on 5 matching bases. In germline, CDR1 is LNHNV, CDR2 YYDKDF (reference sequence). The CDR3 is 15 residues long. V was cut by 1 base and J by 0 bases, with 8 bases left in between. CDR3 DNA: TGTGCCACCAGCAGAGGTGGCGGGAGCACAGATACGCAGTATTTT. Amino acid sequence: CATSRGGGSTDTQYF.

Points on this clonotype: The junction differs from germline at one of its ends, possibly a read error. CDR3 coding DNA: TGTACCAGCACGGGACTAGCGCCACTCACTGAGCAGTTCTTC. It is translated as CTSTGLAPLTEQFF. The chain employs TRBV27 and TRBJ2-1; 10 bases are shared with TRBD2. This CDR3 is built from 14 residues. CDR1 and CDR2 (germline): MNHEY, SMNVEV (reference sequence).

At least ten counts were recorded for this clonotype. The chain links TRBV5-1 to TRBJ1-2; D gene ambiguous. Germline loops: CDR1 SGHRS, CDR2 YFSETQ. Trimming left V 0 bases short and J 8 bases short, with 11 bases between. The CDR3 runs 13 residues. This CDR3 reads CASSLVYGAGYTF. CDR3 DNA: TGCGCCAGCAGCTTGGTTTACGGTGCAGGCTACACCTTC.

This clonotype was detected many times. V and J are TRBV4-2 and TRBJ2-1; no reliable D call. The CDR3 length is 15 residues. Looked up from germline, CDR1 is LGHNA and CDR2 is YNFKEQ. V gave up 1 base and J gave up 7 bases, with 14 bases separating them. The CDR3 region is CASSQASAVWNEQFF. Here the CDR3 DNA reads TGTGCCAGCAGCCAAGCCAGCGCTGTGTGGAATGAGCAGTTCTTC.